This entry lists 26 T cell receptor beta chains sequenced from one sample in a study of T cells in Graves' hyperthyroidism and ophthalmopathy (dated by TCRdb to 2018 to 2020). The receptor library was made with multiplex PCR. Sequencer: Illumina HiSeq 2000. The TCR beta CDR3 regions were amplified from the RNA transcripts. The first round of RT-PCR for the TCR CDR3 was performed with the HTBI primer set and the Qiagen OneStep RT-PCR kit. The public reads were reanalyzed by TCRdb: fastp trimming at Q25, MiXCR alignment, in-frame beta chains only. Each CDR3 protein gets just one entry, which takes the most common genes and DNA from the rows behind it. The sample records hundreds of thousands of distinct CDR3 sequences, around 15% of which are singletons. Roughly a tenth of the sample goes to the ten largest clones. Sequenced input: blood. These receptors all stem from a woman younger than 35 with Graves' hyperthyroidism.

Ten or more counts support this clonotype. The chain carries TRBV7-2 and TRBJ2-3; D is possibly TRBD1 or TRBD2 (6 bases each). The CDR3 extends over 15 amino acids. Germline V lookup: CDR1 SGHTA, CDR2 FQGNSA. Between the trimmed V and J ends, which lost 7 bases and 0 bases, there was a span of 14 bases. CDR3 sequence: CASTWRGFSTDTQYF. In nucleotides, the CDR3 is TGTGCCAGCACATGGAGGGGGTTTAGCACAGATACGCAGTATTTT.

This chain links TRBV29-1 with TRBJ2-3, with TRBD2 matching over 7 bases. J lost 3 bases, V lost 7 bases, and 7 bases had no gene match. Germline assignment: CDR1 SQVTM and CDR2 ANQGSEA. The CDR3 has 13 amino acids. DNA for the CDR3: TGCAGCGCCTTCAACGGGGGGACAGATACGCAGTATTTT. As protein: CSAFNGGTDTQYF.

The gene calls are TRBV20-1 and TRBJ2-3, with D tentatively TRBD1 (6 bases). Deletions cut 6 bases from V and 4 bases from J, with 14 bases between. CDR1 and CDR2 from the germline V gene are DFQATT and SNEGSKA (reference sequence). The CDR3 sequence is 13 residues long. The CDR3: CSAPLGASDTQYF. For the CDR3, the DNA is TGCAGTGCCCCGCTGGGGGCTTCAGATACGCAGTATTTT.

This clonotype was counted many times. In DNA form, the CDR3 reads TGCAGTGCTAGGGGCGGACTCCGCCTTAGCACAGATACGCAGTATTTT. Amino acids: CSARGGLRLSTDTQYF. The chain links TRBV20-1 to TRBJ2-3; D might be TRBD2 (5 bases). The CDR3 is made up of 16 amino acids. Trimming stripped 3 bases from V and 0 bases from J, with 16 bases between. CDR1 DFQATT and CDR2 SNEGSKA come from the germline V gene (reference sequence).

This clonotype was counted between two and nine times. The CDR3 is CASSQSLVGEKLFF. The DNA for the CDR3 is TGCGCCAGCAGCCAATCTCTTGTTGGCGAAAAACTGTTTTTT. The V gene is TRBV4-3, the J gene TRBJ1-4; D is uncertain. The CDR3 extends over 14 amino acids. V was shortened by 2 bases and J by 8 bases, with 12 bases between the two germline ends. Germline assignment: CDR1 LGHNA and CDR2 YSLEER.

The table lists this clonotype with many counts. The CDR3 bases are TGTGCCAGCAGTTTATTTGCAAGCGGGAGTGGCTACAATGAGCAGTTCTTC. Translating gives CASSLFASGSGYNEQFF. This chain joins TRBV27 and TRBJ2-1, with 8 bases identical to TRBD2. The CDR3 consists of 17 residues. V shed 1 base and J 3 bases; nucleotides not matched to a gene: 8. CDR1 and CDR2 (germline): MNHEY, SMNVEV (reference sequence).

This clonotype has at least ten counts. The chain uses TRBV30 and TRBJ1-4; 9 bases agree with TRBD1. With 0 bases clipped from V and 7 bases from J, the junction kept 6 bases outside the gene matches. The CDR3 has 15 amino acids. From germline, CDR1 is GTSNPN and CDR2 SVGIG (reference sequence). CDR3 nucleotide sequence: TGTGCCTGGAGTGTACAGGGGGCTCATAGTGAAAAACTGTTTTTT. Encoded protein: CAWSVQGAHSEKLFF. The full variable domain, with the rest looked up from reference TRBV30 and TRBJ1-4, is SQTIHQWPATLVQPVGSPLSLECTVEGTSNPNLYWYRQAAGRGLQLLFYSVGIGQISSEVPQNLSASRPQDRQFILSSKKLLLSDSGFYLCAWSVQGAHSEKLFFGSGTQLSVL.

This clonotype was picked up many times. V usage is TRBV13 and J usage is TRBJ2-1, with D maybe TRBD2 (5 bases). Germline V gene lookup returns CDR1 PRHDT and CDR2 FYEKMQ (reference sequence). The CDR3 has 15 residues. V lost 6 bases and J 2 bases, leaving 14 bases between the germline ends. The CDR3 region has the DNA TGTGCCAGCAGGGCCTTCGAGGGCCCCTACAATGAGCAGTTCTTC. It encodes CASRAFEGPYNEQFF.

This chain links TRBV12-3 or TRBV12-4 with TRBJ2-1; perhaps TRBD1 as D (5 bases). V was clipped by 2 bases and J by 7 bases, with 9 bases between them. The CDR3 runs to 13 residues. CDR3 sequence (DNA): TGTGCCAGCAGTTTAAACAGGTGGAATGAGCAGTTCTTC. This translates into CASSLNRWNEQFF.

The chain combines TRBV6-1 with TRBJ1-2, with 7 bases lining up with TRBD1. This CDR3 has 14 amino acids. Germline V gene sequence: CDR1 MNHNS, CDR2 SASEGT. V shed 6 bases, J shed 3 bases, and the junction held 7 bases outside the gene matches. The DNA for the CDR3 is TGTGCCAGCAGCCCCCCCGACAGGGACTATGGCTACACCTTC. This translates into CASSPPDRDYGYTF.

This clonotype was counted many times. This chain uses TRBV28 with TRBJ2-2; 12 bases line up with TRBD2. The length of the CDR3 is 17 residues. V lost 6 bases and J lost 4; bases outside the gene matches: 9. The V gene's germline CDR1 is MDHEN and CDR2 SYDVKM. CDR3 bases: TGTGCCAGCAGACTAGCGGGAGGCCCCTACCCCACCGGGGAGCTGTTTTTT. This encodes CASRLAGGPYPTGELFF.

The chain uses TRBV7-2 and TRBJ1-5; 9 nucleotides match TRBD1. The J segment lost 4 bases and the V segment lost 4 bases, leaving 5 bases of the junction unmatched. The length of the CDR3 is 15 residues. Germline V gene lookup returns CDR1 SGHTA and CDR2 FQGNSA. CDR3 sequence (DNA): TGTGCCAGCAGCTGGGGGACAGGGCAAAATCAGCCCCAGCATTTT. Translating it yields CASSWGTGQNQPQHF.

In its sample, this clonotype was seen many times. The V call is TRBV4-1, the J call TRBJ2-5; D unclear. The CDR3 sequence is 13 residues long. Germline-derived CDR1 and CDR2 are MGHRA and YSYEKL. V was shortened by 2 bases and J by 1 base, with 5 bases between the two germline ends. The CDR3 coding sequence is TGCGCCAGCAGCCAACGCATCCAAGAGACCCAGTACTTC. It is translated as CASSQRIQETQYF.

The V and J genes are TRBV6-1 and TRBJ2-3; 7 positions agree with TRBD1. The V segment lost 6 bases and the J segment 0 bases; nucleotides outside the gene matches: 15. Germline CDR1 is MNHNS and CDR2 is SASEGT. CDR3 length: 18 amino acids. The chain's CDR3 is CASRPNRGDLSSTDTQYF. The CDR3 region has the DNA TGTGCCAGCAGGCCGAACAGGGGCGATTTATCTAGCACAGATACGCAGTATTTT.

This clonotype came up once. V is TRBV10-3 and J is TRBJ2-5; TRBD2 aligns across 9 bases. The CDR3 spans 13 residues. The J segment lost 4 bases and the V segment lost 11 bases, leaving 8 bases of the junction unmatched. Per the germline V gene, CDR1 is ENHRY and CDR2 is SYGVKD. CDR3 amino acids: CASGLARTETQYF. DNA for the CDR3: TGTGCCTCCGGACTAGCGCGGACAGAGACCCAGTACTTC.

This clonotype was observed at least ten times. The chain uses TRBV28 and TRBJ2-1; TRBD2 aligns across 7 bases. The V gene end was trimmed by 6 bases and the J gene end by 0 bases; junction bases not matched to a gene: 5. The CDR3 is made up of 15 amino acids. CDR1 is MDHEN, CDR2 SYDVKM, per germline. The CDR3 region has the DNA TGTGCCAGCAGGCCAGCGGGAAACTCCTACAATGAGCAGTTCTTC. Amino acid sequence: CASRPAGNSYNEQFF.

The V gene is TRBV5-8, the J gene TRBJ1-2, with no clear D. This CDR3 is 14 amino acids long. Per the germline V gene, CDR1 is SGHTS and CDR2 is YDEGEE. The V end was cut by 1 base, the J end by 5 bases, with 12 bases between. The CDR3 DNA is TGTGCCAGCAGCTTGTCCCGGCGGCAATATGGCTACACCTTC. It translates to CASSLSRRQYGYTF.

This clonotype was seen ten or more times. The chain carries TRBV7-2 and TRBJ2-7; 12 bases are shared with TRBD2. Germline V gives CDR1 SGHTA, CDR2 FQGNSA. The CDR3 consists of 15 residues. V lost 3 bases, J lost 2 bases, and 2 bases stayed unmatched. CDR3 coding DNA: TGTGCCAGCAGCTTGACTAGCGGGAGAACCTACGAGCAGTACTTC. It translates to CASSLTSGRTYEQYF.

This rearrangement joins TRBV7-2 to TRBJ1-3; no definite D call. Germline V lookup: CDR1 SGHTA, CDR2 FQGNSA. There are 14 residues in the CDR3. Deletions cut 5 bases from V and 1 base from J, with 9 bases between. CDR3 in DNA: TGTGCCAGCAGCCAATCCACATCTGGAAACACCATATATTTT. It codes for CASSQSTSGNTIYF.

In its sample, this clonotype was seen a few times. CDR3 DNA: TGTGCCAGCAGCGCAGGGACTAGCGGGAGGGGTGGGACCCAGTACTTC. It specifies CASSAGTSGRGGTQYF. V is TRBV7-7 and J is TRBJ2-5; 16 bases fit TRBD2. CDR3 length: 16 residues. Germline CDR1 and CDR2: SSHAT and FNYEAQ (reference sequence). The J segment lost 7 bases and the V segment lost 5 bases, leaving 7 bases of the junction unmatched. Using reference TRBV7-7 and TRBJ2-5 for the parts outside the CDR3, the full variable domain is GAGVSQSPRYKVTKRGQDVTLRCDPISSHATLYWYQQALGQGPEFLTYFNYEAQPDKSGLPSDRFSAERPEGSISTLTIQRTEQRDSAMYRCASSAGTSGRGGTQYFGPGTRLLVL.

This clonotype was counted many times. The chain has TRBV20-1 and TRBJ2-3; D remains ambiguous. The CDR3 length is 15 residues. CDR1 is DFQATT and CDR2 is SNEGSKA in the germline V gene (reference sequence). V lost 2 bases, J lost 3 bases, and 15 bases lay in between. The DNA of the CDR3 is TGCAGTGCTAGACCTAACGACGGACCAACAGATACGCAGTATTTT. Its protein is CSARPNDGPTDTQYF.

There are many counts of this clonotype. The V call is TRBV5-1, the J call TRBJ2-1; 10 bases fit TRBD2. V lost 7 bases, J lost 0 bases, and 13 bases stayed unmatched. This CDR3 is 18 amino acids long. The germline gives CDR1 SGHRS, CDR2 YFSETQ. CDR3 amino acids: CASRGLAEPRGSYNEQFF. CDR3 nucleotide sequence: TGCGCCAGCCGAGGACTAGCGGAACCCCGGGGCTCCTACAATGAGCAGTTCTTC.

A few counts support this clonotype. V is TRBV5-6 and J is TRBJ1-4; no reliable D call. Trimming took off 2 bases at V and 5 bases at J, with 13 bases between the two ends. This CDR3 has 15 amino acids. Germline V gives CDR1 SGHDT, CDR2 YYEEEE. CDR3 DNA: TGTGCCAGCAGCTTTCAAGGGTCCCTCAATGAAAAACTGTTTTTT. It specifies CASSFQGSLNEKLFF.

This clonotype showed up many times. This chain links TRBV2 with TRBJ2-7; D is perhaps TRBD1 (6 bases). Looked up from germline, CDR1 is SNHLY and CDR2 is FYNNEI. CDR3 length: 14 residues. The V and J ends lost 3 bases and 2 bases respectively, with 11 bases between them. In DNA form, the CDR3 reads TGTGCCAGCAGTGAGAGGACAGTCCCCTACGAGCAGTACTTC. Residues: CASSERTVPYEQYF. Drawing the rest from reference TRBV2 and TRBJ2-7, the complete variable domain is EPEVTQTPSHQVTQMGQEVILRCVPISNHLYFYWYRQILGQKVEFLVSFYNNEISEKSEIFDDQFSVERPDGSNFTLKIRSTKLEDSAMYFCASSERTVPYEQYFGPGTRLTVT.

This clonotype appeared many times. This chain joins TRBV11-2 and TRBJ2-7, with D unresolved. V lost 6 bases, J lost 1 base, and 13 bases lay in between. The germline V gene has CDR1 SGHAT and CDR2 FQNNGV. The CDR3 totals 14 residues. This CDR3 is CASRDLIQSYEQYF. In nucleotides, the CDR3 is TGTGCCAGCAGGGACCTTATACAATCCTACGAGCAGTACTTC. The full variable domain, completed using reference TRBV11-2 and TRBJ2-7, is EAGVAQSPRYKIIEKRQSVAFWCNPISGHATLYWYQQILGQGPKLLIQFQNNGVVDDSQLPKDRFSAERLKGVDSTLKIQPAKLEDSAVYLCASRDLIQSYEQYFGPGTRLTVT.

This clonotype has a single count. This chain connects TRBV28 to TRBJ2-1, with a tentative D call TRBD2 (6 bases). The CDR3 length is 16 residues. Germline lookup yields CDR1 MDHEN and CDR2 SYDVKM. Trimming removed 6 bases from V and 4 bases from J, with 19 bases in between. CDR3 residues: CASSQDQAGLYNEQFF. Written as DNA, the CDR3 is TGTGCCAGCAGCCAAGATCAAGCGGGTTTGTACAATGAGCAGTTCTTC.